A single sample gave rise to the 19 T cell receptor beta chains below, sequenced in a study of blood T cell repertoires in COVID-19. The data were produced by immunoSEQ multiplex PCR, yet TCRdb's version contains in-frame clones alone and is incomplete. Of roughly 110,000 clones listed, approximately 80% are singletons. The sample consisted of peripheral blood. These receptors originate from a woman aged 55 to 70 with acute or convalescent COVID-19.

The rearrangement links TRBV9 to TRBJ1-2, with 9 bases identical to TRBD1. Germline V lookup: CDR1 SGDLS, CDR2 YYNGEE. This CDR3 has 14 amino acids. With 4 bases clipped from V and 7 bases from J, the junction kept 8 bases outside the gene matches. CDR3 nucleotide sequence: TGTGCCAGCAGCCTACAGGGGGCATCCGGTGGCTACACCTTC. Residues: CASSLQGASGGYTF. The entire variable domain, with the rest obtained from reference TRBV9 and TRBJ1-2, is as follows: DSGVTQTPKHLITATGQRVTLRCSPRSGDLSVYWYQQSLDQGLQFLIQYYNGEERAKGNILERFSAQQFPDLHSELNLSSLELGDSALYFCASSLQGASGGYTFGSGTRLTVV.

The chain is built from TRBV5-1 and TRBJ2-7, with 12 nucleotides matching TRBD1. V trimming: 5 bases; J trimming: 6 bases; junction bases outside the gene matches: 9. Germline V gene lookup returns CDR1 SGHRS and CDR2 YFSETQ. CDR3 size: 15 residues. CDR3: CASRLGTGGQAEQYF. CDR3 nucleotide sequence: TGCGCCAGCAGACTTGGGACAGGGGGCCAGGCCGAGCAGTACTTC.

The chain carries TRBV13 and TRBJ2-7, with 10 positions matching TRBD2. V shed 5 bases, J shed 6 bases, and the junction held 10 bases outside the gene matches. This CDR3 is built from 15 residues. Germline CDR1 reads PRHDT; CDR2 reads FYEKMQ (reference sequence). In DNA form, the CDR3 reads TGTGCCAGCAGCCGACTAGCGGGCGGAACGGGCGAGCAGTACTTC. Protein sequence: CASSRLAGGTGEQYF.

V is TRBV5-1 and J is TRBJ1-3, with 7 bases fitting TRBD1. CDR3 length: 16 amino acids. The trim removed 4 bases at V and 0 bases at J, leaving 7 bases unmatched. Germline CDR1 is SGHRS and CDR2 is YFSETQ. DNA for the CDR3: TGCGCCAGCAGCCCTGACCAGGGGGTCTCTGGAAACACCATATATTTT. This gives the protein CASSPDQGVSGNTIYF.

The gene calls are TRBV19 and TRBJ2-5; maybe TRBD1 (5 bases). This CDR3 is 14 amino acids long. CDR1 is LNHDA, CDR2 SQIVND, per germline (reference sequence). V was shortened by 10 bases and J by 4 bases, with 19 bases between the two germline ends. The CDR3 spells CATTGPQEGETQYF. DNA for the CDR3: TGTGCCACCACCGGGCCACAGGAAGGAGAGACCCAGTACTTC.

J is TRBJ1-5 and V is TRBV28; D may be TRBD1 (5 bases). The CDR3 loop spans 12 amino acids. Germline loops: CDR1 MDHEN, CDR2 SYDVKM. Trimming shortened V by 5 bases and J by 9 bases, and 11 bases separated the two germline ends. This CDR3 reads CASSRRGGPQHF. In nucleotides, the CDR3 is TGTGCCAGCAGTAGGAGGGGAGGGCCCCAGCATTTT.

V usage is TRBV5-1 and J usage is TRBJ2-5; weak D call: TRBD2 (5 bases). The V gene lost 3 bases and the J gene lost 1 base, with 10 bases spanning the gap. This CDR3 has 14 residues. Germline CDR1 is SGHRS and CDR2 is YFSETQ. In DNA, the CDR3 is TGCGCCAGCAGCTCCAGCGGAGGCCAAGAGACCCAGTACTTC. Amino acid sequence: CASSSSGGQETQYF. The variable domain in full, completed from reference TRBV5-1 and TRBJ2-5, reads KAGVTQTPRYLIKTRGQQVTLSCSPISGHRSVSWYQQTPGQGLQFLFEYFSETQRNKGNFPGRFSGRQFSNSRSEMNVSTLELGDSALYLCASSSSGGQETQYFGPGTRLLVL.

This chain links TRBV19 with TRBJ2-1, with TRBD2 identical over 8 bases. This CDR3 comprises 17 residues. With V trimmed by 5 bases and J by 9 bases, 18 bases remained unmatched. CDR1 is LNHDA, CDR2 SQIVND, per germline (reference sequence). The CDR3 DNA reads TGTGCCAGTAGTCCAAACGGACGGGAGGGGGGAAGTATTGAGCAGTTCTTC. Protein: CASSPNGREGGSIEQFF.

This chain links TRBV14 with TRBJ2-5; the match to TRBD1 covers 7 bases. The CDR3 is 15 residues long. With V trimmed by 1 base and J by 2 bases, 4 bases remained unmatched. The germline V gene has CDR1 SGHDN and CDR2 FVKESK. This CDR3 is CASSQVRGRQETQYF. DNA for the CDR3: TGTGCCAGCAGCCAAGTCAGGGGGAGACAAGAGACCCAGTACTTC. The whole variable domain, filled in from reference TRBV14 and TRBJ2-5, reads EAGVTQFPSHSVIEKGQTVTLRCDPISGHDNLYWYRRVMGKEIKFLLHFVKESKQDESGMPNNRFLAERTGGTYSTLKVQPAELEDSGVYFCASSQVRGRQETQYFGPGTRLLVL.

The J gene is TRBJ2-7, the V gene TRBV6-5; 8 bases are shared with TRBD1. This CDR3 spans 13 amino acids. In germline, CDR1 is MNHEY, CDR2 SVGAGI. Losses at the gene ends were 7 bases for V and 5 bases for J; bases not matched to a gene: 7. This CDR3 reads CASTLDRDHEQYF. CDR3 nucleotides: TGTGCCAGCACCCTGGACAGGGACCACGAGCAGTACTTC.

The rearrangement uses TRBV7-9 and TRBJ1-4; D not resolved. In germline, CDR1 is SEHNR, CDR2 FQNEAQ (reference sequence). The CDR3 is made up of 14 amino acids. Trimming took 4 bases from V and 5 from J, leaving 11 bases between them. CDR3 in amino acids: CASSSGLGNEKLFF. The CDR3 region has the DNA TGTGCCAGCAGCTCAGGACTGGGAAATGAAAAACTGTTTTTT.

In nucleotides, the CDR3 is TGTGCCAGCAGCTTAAACCCCCGATTTTTGGAGGCCCGTAACTCTGGGGCCAACGTCCTGACTTTC. It specifies CASSLNPRFLEARNSGANVLTF. The rearrangement links TRBV7-3 to TRBJ2-6, with a tentative D call TRBD2 (5 bases). Germline assignment: CDR1 SGHTA and CDR2 FQGTGA. This CDR3 has 22 residues. Trimming shortened V by 1 base and J by 0 bases, and 25 bases separated the two germline ends.

The chain carries TRBV30 and TRBJ2-1; possible D gene TRBD2, 7 bases. The CDR3 totals 18 residues. Deletions cut 3 bases from V and 8 bases from J, with 29 bases between. Germline V lookup: CDR1 GTSNPN, CDR2 SVGIG (reference sequence). The CDR3, as DNA: TGTGCCTGGAGCGGCCCGCCGAGGGGGGGGAGGGCCTTAGATGAGCAGTTCTTC. Its protein product is CAWSGPPRGGRALDEQFF.

The chain is built from TRBV11-2 and TRBJ1-6; TRBD1 matches 8 bases. Trimming took 5 bases from V and 9 from J; bases not matched to a gene: 9. The CDR3 totals 15 residues. The germline V gene has CDR1 SGHAT and CDR2 FQNNGV. CDR3 in amino acids: CASSRQGPGISPLHF. As DNA, the CDR3 is TGTGCCAGCAGCCGACAGGGGCCAGGGATTTCACCCCTCCACTTT.

This chain joins TRBV28 and TRBJ2-1, with D tentatively TRBD2 (6 bases). Germline V CDR1 and CDR2: MDHEN, SYDVKM. CDR3 size: 14 residues. V was trimmed by 6 bases and J by 0 bases, leaving 9 bases between them. Here the CDR3 DNA reads TGTGCCAGCAGGCCCGGGAGCTCCTACAATGAGCAGTTCTTC. The encoded protein is CASRPGSSYNEQFF.

This clone was seen once. The genes are TRBV7-2 and TRBJ1-1; D unclear. CDR3 size: 14 residues. The V end lost 2 bases, the J end lost 1 base, and 8 bases lay between the germline ends. Germline V gene sequence: CDR1 SGHTA, CDR2 FQGNSA. CDR3 in DNA: TGTGCCAGCAGCTTATATCGGGGGAACACTGAAGCTTTCTTT. Translated, it gives CASSLYRGNTEAFF.

This rearrangement joins TRBV27 to TRBJ1-3; tentatively, D is TRBD1 (6 bases). Germline values: CDR1 MNHEY, CDR2 SMNVEV (reference sequence). Trimming removed 6 bases at V and 0 bases at J, with 15 bases between. The CDR3 covers 16 residues. For the CDR3, the DNA is TGTGCCAGCAGCCCTACCACAGGGCTCTCTGGAAACACCATATATTTT. This sequence encodes CASSPTTGLSGNTIYF.

On this clone itself: Additional DNA sequences in this sample encode the identical CDR3. This chain joins TRBV18 and TRBJ1-2; 7 bases line up with TRBD1. J lost 2 bases, V lost 3 bases, and 3 bases had no gene match. Germline V gives CDR1 KGHSH, CDR2 LQKENI. The length of the CDR3 is 14 residues. CDR3: CASSPGQANYGYTF. CDR3 DNA: TGTGCCAGCTCACCCGGACAGGCCAACTATGGCTACACCTTC.

The rearrangement links TRBV5-1 to TRBJ2-1; 9 positions match TRBD1. With 4 bases clipped from V and 4 bases from J, the junction kept 9 bases outside the gene matches. Germline loops: CDR1 SGHRS, CDR2 YFSETQ. The CDR3 contains 16 residues. This chain's CDR3 is CASSGTGTGTYNEQFF. The CDR3 nucleotides are TGCGCCAGCAGCGGGACCGGGACAGGGACGTACAATGAGCAGTTCTTC.